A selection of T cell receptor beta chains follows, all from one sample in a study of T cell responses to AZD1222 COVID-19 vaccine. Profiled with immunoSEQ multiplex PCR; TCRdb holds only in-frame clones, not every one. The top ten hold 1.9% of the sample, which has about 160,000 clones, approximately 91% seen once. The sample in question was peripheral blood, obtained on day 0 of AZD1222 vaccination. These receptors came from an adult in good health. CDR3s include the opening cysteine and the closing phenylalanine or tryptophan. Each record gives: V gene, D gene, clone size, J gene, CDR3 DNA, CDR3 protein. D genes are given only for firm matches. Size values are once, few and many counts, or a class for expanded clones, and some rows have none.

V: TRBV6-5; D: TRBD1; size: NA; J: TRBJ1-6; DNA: TGTGCCAGCAGTTACTCTTCGGGACAGGGTTCACCCCTCCACTTT; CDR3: CASSYSSGQGSPLHF
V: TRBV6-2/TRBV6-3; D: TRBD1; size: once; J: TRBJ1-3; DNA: TGTGCCAGCAGTTGGACAGGGGAGCGGACTGGAAACACCATATATTTT; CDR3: CASSWTGERTGNTIYF
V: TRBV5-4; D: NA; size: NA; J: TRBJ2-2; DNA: TGTGCCAGCAGCTCCCGGGACGAGCGGAACACCGGGGAGCTGTTTTTT; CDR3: CASSSRDERNTGELFF
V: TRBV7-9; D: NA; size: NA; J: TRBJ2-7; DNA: TGTGCCAGCAGCTCCTGGACTCATCCCTACGAGCAGTACTTC; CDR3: CASSSWTHPYEQYF
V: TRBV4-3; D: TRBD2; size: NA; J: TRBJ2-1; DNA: TGCGCCAGCAGCCAAGATCAGAACAGACTAGCGGGGGACAATGAGCAGTTCTTC; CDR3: CASSQDQNRLAGDNEQFF
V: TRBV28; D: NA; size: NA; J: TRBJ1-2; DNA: TGTGCCAGCAGTTCGCTGGGGGGCCTTTTATATGGCTACACCTTC; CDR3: CASSSLGGLLYGYTF
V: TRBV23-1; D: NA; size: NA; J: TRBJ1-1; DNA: TGCGCCTACCTGGTGGACACTGAAGCTTTCTTT; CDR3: CAYLVDTEAFF
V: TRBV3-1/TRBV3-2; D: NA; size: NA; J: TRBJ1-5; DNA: TGTGCCAGCAGCCACCCCAACGACAGGATTCAGCCCCAGCATTTT; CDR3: CASSHPNDRIQPQHF
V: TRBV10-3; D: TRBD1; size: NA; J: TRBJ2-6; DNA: TGTGCCATCAGTCCCAACGAAGGACAGGAAATCTCTGGGGCCAACGTCCTGACTTTC; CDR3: CAISPNEGQEISGANVLTF
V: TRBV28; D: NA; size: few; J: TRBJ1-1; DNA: TGTGCCAGCAGTGGACGGGGCATGAACACTGAAGCTTTCTTT; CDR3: CASSGRGMNTEAFF
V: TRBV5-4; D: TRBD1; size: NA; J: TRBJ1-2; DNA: TGTGCCAGCAGCGTAACAGGGGGCGCAGGATATGGCTACACCTTC; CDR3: CASSVTGGAGYGYTF
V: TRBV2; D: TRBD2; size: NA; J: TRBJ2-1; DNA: TGTGCCAGCCGGCAACTAGCGGGGGGGCAGAATGAGCAGTTCTTC; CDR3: CASRQLAGGQNEQFF
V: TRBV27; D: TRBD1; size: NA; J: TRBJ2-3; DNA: TGTGCCAGCCAACCAGGGGGCAGGGTGGGGGATACGCAGTATTTT; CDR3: CASQPGGRVGDTQYF
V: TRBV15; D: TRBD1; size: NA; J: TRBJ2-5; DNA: TGTGCCACCAGCAGGGACAGGGGTACGGAGACCCAGTACTTC; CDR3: CATSRDRGTETQYF
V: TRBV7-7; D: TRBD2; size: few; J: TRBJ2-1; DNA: TGTGCCAGCAGCTTAGGAGCGGGGGGCAGGTATGAGCAGTTCTTC; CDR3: CASSLGAGGRYEQFF
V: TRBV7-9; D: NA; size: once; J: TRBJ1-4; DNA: TGTGCCAGCAGCTTCTCTAACGGATTTTTGTTTTTT; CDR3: CASSFSNGFLFF
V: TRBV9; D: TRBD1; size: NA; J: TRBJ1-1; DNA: TGTGCCAGCAGCCCCTCCGACAGGGTAGGCACTGAAGCTTTCTTT; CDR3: CASSPSDRVGTEAFF
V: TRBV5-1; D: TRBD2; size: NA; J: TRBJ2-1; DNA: TGCGCCAGCAGCTTCCCTAGCGGGATTTACAATGAGCAGTTCTTC; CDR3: CASSFPSGIYNEQFF
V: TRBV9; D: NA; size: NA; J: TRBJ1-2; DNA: TGTGCCAGCTATGGGGGGCACTATGGCTACACCTTC; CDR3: CASYGGHYGYTF
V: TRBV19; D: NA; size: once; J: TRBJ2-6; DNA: TGTGCCAGTAGCCTTTCGGCTAAGGGGGGGGCCAACGTCCTGACTTTC; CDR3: CASSLSAKGGANVLTF
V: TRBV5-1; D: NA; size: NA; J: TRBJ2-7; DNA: TGCGCCAGCAGGAACAGGGTAGACCCCCAGTACTTC; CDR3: CASRNRVDPQYF
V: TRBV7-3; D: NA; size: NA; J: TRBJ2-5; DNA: TGTGCCAGCAGCTTAGCCGGTCCCCAAGAGACCCAGTACTTC; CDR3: CASSLAGPQETQYF
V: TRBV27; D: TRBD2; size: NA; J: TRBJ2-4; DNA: TGTGCCAGCAGACACGAGGTCGGGCGGGGGTTGATTTTC; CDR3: CASRHEVGRGLIF
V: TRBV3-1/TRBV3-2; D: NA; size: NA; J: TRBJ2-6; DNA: TGTGCCAGCAGCCAAGGGTCACCGTGGATCCGGGACACTACCATCTCTGGGGCCAACGTCCTGACTTTC; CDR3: CASSQGSPWIRDTTISGANVLTF
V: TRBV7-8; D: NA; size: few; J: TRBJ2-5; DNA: TGTGCCAGCAGCTCCCTTCCTAGCCTGCGGGAGACCCAGTACTTC; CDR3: CASSSLPSLRETQYF
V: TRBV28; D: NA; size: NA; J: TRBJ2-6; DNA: TGTGCCAGCACGTCTGGAGGGGGGCCTGGGGCCAACGTCCTGACTTTC; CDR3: CASTSGGGPGANVLTF
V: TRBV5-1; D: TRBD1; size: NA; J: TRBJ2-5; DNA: TGCGCCAGCAGCTTTCAGGGGGAACAAGAGACCCAGTACTTC; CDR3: CASSFQGEQETQYF
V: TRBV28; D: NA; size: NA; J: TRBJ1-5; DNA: TGTGCCAGCAGTTTGAGCTTCGACCAAAGCAATCAGCCCCAGCATTTT; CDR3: CASSLSFDQSNQPQHF
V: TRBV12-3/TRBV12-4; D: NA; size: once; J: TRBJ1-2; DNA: TGTGCCAGCAGTAGTTTTCGCGGATATGGCTACACCTTC; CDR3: CASSSFRGYGYTF
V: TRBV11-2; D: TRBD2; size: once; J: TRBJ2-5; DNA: TGTGCCAGCAGCTTAGACTCGGGCCTAGCGGGCCAAGAGACCCAGTACTTC; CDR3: CASSLDSGLAGQETQYF
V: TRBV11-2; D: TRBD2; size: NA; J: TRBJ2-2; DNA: TGTGCCAGCAGCTTCGATGGACTAGCGGCCACCGGGGAGCTGTTTTTT; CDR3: CASSFDGLAATGELFF
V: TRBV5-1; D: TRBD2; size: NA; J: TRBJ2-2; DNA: TGCGCCAGCAGCTTGGGACTAGCGGCCCGGAAGGGCACCGGGGAGCTGTTTTTT; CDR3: CASSLGLAARKGTGELFF
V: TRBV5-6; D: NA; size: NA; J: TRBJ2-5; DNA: TGTGCCAGCGTGACCCCGGGTCCCGGAGGGGAGACCCAGTACTTC; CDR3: CASVTPGPGGETQYF